This TCR beta chain was recovered during a study of human T cells and chemical hapten exposure. Overall study findings and caveats: There were significantly more large CDR3 similarity clusters among expanded TCRs than among controls.

Time point of the sample: patch test 1, 2 weeks after DPC sensitization. Specified treatment: therapeutic diphenylcyclopropenone sensitization with weekly scalp DPC. Each patch test followed a blood draw. TCRdb passed the RACE reads through MiXCR, listing each CDR3 protein once. The sample consists of about 57,000 distinct CDR3 sequences, about a tenth of them appearing once. The CDR3 loop spans 15 amino acids. The germline CDR1 and CDR2 sequences are SGHRS and YFSETQ. Trimming pared 0 bases from V and 2 bases from J, leaving 11 bases between. The sample holds many counts of this clonotype. Its antigen is not known.

This material consisted of whole blood, taken in connection with sensitization to the hapten diphenylcyclopropenone (DPC). This TCR came from a woman aged 40-49 years with alopecia areata. Some clones in this sample may be carry-over from other donors' samples. V usage is TRBV5-1 and J usage is TRBJ1-1; D might be TRBD1 (6 bases). The CDR3 reads CASSLVAGVNTEAFF. In DNA, the CDR3 is TGCGCCAGCAGCTTGGTAGCAGGGGTAAACACTGAAGCTTTCTTT. Variable domain in full (rest from reference TRBV5-1 and TRBJ1-1): KAGVTQTPRYLIKTRGQQVTLSCSPISGHRSVSWYQQTPGQGLQFLFEYFSETQRNKGNFPGRFSGRQFSNSRSEMNVSTLELGDSALYLCASSLVAGVNTEAFFGQGTRLTVV.